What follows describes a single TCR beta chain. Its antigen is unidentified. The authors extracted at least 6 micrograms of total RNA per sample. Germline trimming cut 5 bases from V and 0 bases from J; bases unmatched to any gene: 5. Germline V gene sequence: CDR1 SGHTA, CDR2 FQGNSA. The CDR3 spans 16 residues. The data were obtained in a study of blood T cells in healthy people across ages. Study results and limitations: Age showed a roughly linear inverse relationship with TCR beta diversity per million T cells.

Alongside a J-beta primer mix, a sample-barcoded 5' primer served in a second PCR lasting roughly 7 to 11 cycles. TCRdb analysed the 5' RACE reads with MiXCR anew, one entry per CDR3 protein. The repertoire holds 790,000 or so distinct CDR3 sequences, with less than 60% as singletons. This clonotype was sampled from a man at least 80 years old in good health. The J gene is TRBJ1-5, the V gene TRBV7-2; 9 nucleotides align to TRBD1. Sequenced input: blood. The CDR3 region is CASSTRTGASNQPQHF. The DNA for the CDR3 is TGTGCCAGCAGCACACGGACAGGGGCTAGCAATCAGCCCCAGCATTTT. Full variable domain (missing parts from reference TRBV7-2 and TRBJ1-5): GAGVSQSPSNKVTEKGKDVELRCDPISGHTALYWYRQSLGQGLEFLIYFQGNSAPDKSGLPSDRFSAERTGGSVSTLTIQRTQQEDSAVYLCASSTRTGASNQPQHFGDGTRLSIL.